Listed below are T cell receptor beta chains from one sample, sequenced in a study of technical replicates of blood from several donors. Repertoires were generated with immunoSEQ multiplex PCR, while TCRdb's copy carries only in-frame clones and drops some. The data contain 60,000 or so clones, just under 90% of them singletons. Sample: PBMCs. The receptors were sampled from a human donor in good health. Some clones in this sample may be carry-over from other donors' samples. Each CDR3 is given with its conserved first and last residue. The D gene is left open where the match is weak. Not all rows give a size; the values are once, few, many and, for expanded clones, a class.

- | TRBJ2-7 | TRBD2 | TRBV7-2 | 15 | CASSFGLAGVGEQYF | TGTGCCAGCAGCTTCGGACTAGCGGGAGTAGGGGAGCAGTACTTC
- | TRBJ2-3 | - | TRBV19 | 15 | CASSGGEAGTDTQYF | TGTGCCAGTAGCGGAGGAGAGGCAGGCACAGATACGCAGTATTTT
- | TRBJ1-5 | TRBD1 | TRBV18 | 14 | CASSPGTADQPQHF | TGTGCCAGCTCACCGGGGACAGCCGATCAGCCCCAGCATTTT
- | TRBJ2-7 | - | TRBV25-1 | 14 | CASSGRGHNYEQYF | TGTGCCAGCAGTGGGCGCGGACACAACTACGAGCAGTACTTC
- | TRBJ2-1 | TRBD1 | TRBV7-3 | 13 | CASSLEGAGEQFF | TGTGCCAGCAGCTTAGAGGGGGCGGGTGAGCAGTTCTTC
- | TRBJ2-3 | TRBD1 | TRBV10-2 | 17 | CASSGSEGAASTDTQYF | TGCGCCAGCAGTGGCAGTGAGGGGGCGGCGAGCACAGATACGCAGTATTTT
- | TRBJ2-3 | - | TRBV11-2 | 16 | CASSFVKRSSTDTQYF | TGTGCCAGCAGCTTCGTAAAGCGATCTAGCACAGATACGCAGTATTTT
few | TRBJ1-1 | TRBD1 | TRBV4-1 | 17 | CASRPGTGGRGDTEAFF | TGCGCCAGCAGACCCGGGACAGGGGGCCGTGGGGACACTGAAGCTTTCTTT
- | TRBJ2-5 | TRBD2 | TRBV9 | 15 | CASSKTSGREETQYF | TGTGCCAGCAGTAAGACTAGCGGGAGAGAAGAGACCCAGTACTTC
once | TRBJ1-1 | TRBD1 | TRBV7-9 | 15 | CASSSTGGLNTEAFF | TGTGCCAGCAGCTCAACAGGGGGTTTGAACACTGAAGCTTTCTTT
- | TRBJ2-3 | TRBD2 | TRBV2 | 15 | CASASGGLSTDTQYF | TGTGCCAGTGCTAGCGGGGGGCTGAGCACAGATACGCAGTATTTT
- | TRBJ2-6 | - | TRBV11-2 | 18 | CASSPALGVRSGANVLTF | TGTGCCAGCAGCCCGGCCCTCGGGGTGCGGTCTGGGGCCAACGTCCTGACTTTC